The 3 T cell receptor beta chains below were found in one sample sequenced in a study of blood T cells in healthy people across ages. The use of a sample-barcoded 5' primer and a J-beta primer mix characterized a second PCR of roughly 7 to 11 cycles. TCRdb re-called the 5' RACE reads with MiXCR, one entry per CDR3 protein. The data show hundreds of thousands of distinct CDR3 sequences, 56% seen once. Sequencing was done on a sample of blood. These receptors were obtained from a middle-aged man in good health.

The chain recombines TRBV3-1 with TRBJ2-4; TRBD1 agrees at 8 bases. CDR1 LGHDT and CDR2 YNNKEL come from the germline V gene (reference sequence). The CDR3 spans 15 residues. The junction had 7 bases not matched to a gene; V was cut back by 0 bases and J by 9 bases. The CDR3 DNA follows: TGTGCCAGCAGCCAAGAACGGACAGGGCTGGGCATTCAGTACTTC. Encoded protein: CASSQERTGLGIQYF.

This clonotype has a handful of counts. The chain links TRBV7-2 to TRBJ2-3; possibly TRBD1 for D (5 bases). Trimming stripped 1 base from V and 5 bases from J, with 7 bases between. The CDR3 sequence is 13 residues long. CDR1 is SGHTA, CDR2 FQGNSA, per germline. The DNA of the CDR3 is TGTGCCAGCAGCTTAGGAGGACAAGATACGCAGTATTTT. This sequence encodes CASSLGGQDTQYF.

This chain uses TRBV11-2 with TRBJ2-5, with TRBD2 matching 12 bases. With V trimmed by 6 bases and J by 7 bases, 9 bases remained unmatched. The germline gives CDR1 SGHAT, CDR2 FQNNGV. There are 15 residues in the CDR3. In nucleotides, the CDR3 is TGTGCCAGCAGAAGACTAGCGGGAGATGAAAGGACCCAGTACTTC. It specifies CASRRLAGDERTQYF.